The clone carrying this T cell receptor (beta chain) is medium-sized (0.01 to 0.1%). V trimming: 6 bases; J trimming: 4 bases; junction bases outside the gene matches: 9. This CDR3 region has 14 residues. CDR1 is SQVTM and CDR2 is ANQGSEA in the germline V gene. This sample is drawn from a study of CDR3 diversity in severe acne. MiXCR, applied by TCRdb to the PCR reads, yields one record per CDR3 protein. This table holds around 100,000 distinct CDR3 sequences, around 56% found once. The TCR was taken from a male donor with acne. This rearrangement joins TRBV29-1 to TRBJ2-1, with 7 bases matching TRBD1. The sample consisted of blood. DNA of the CDR3: TGCAGCGTCCCCGCGACAGGGTATTACAATGAGCAGTTCTTC. This encodes CSVPATGYYNEQFF.